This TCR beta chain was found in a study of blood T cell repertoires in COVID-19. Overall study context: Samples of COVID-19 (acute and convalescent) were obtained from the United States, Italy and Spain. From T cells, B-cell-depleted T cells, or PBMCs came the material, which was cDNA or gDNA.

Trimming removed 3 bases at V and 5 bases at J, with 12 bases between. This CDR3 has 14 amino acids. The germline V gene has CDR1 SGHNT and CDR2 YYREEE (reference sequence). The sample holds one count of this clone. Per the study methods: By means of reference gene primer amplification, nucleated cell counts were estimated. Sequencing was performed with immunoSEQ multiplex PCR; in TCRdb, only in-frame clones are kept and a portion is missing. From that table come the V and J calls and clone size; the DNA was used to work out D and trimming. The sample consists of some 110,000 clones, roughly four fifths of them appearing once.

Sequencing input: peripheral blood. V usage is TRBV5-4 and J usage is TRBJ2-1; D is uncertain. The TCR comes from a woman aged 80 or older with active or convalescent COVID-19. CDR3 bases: TGTGCCAGCAGCTCCCCTACTTCGGACAATGAGCAGTTCTTC. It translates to CASSSPTSDNEQFF. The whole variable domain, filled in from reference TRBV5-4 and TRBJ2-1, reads ETGVTQSPTHLIKTRGQQVTLRCSSQSGHNTVSWYQQALGQGPQFIFQYYREEENGRGNFPPRFSGLQFPNYSSELNVNALELDDSALYLCASSSPTSDNEQFFGPGTRLTVL.